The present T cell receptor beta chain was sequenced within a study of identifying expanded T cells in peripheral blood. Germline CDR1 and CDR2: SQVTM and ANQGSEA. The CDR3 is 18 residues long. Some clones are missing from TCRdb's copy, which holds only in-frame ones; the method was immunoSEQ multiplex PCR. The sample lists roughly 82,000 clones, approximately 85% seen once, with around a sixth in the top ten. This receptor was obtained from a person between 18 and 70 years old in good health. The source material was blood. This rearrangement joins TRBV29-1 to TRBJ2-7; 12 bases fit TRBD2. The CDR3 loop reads CNLPGRLAGASLAYEQYF. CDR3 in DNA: TGCAACTTGCCTGGGCGACTAGCGGGAGCGAGCCTAGCCTACGAGCAGTACTTC.